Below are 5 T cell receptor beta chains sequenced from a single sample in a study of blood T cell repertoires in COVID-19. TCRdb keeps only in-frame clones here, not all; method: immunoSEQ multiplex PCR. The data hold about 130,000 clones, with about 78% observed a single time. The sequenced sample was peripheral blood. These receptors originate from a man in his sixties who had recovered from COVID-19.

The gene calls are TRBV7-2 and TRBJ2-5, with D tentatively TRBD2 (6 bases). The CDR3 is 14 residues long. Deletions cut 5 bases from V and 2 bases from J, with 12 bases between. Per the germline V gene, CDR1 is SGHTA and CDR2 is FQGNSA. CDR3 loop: CASSALGLQETQYF. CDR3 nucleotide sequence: TGTGCCAGCAGCGCACTGGGACTTCAAGAGACCCAGTACTTC.

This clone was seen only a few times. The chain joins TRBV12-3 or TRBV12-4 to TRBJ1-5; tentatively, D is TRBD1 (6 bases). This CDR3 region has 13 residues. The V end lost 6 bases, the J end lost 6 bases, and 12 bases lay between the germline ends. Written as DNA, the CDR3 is TGTGCCAGCAGATTGACAGGTACTCAGCCCCAGCATTTT. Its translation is CASRLTGTQPQHF.

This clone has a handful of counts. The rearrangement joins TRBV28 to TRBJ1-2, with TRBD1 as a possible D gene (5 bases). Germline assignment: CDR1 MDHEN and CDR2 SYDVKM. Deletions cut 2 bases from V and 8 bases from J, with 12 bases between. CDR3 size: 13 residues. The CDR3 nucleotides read TGTGCCAGCAGTTTACCAGGGTCTGGCGGCTACACCTTC. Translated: CASSLPGSGGYTF.

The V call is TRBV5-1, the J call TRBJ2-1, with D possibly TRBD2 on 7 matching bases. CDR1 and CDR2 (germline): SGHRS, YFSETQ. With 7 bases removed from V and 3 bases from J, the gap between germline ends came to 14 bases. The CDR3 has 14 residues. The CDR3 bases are TGCGCCAGCTGCCAGGGGACTAACTACAATGAGCAGTTCTTC. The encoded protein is CASCQGTNYNEQFF.

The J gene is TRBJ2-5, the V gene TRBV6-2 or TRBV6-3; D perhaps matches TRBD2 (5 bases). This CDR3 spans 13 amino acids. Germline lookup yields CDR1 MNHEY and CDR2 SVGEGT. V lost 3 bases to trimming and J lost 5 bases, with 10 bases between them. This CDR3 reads CASSYPQRETQYF. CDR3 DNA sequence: TGTGCCAGCAGTTATCCTCAGCGGGAGACCCAGTACTTC.